Detailed here is one T cell receptor (beta chain). The antigen remains unidentified. This record belongs to a study of PD-L1 blockade in urothelial cancer. Study summary: Males with bladder-origin urothelial cancer made up about 90% of the roughly 29 patients. Analysis of blood occurred 3 weeks (second dose) and 6 weeks after treatment start.

Generated by immunoSEQ multiplex PCR, the TCRdb table keeps only in-frame clones and is missing some. The data hold approximately 48,000 clones, with around 86% observed a single time. V lost 5 bases and J lost 2; bases outside the gene matches: 2. Germline CDR1 SNHLY, CDR2 FYNNEI. The CDR3 is 13 amino acids. General observations from the study: Blood TCR clonality below the median before treatment was a predictor of better survival.

The chain couples TRBV2 to TRBJ2-5, with 7 bases matching TRBD2. The material was PBMCs, obtained around atezolizumab (anti-PD-L1) treatment. The sequence was collected from a man between 60 and 75 years old with urothelial cancer. The CDR3 spells CASSRTRQETQYF. For the CDR3, the DNA is TGTGCCAGCAGTCGGACTAGACAAGAGACCCAGTACTTC.